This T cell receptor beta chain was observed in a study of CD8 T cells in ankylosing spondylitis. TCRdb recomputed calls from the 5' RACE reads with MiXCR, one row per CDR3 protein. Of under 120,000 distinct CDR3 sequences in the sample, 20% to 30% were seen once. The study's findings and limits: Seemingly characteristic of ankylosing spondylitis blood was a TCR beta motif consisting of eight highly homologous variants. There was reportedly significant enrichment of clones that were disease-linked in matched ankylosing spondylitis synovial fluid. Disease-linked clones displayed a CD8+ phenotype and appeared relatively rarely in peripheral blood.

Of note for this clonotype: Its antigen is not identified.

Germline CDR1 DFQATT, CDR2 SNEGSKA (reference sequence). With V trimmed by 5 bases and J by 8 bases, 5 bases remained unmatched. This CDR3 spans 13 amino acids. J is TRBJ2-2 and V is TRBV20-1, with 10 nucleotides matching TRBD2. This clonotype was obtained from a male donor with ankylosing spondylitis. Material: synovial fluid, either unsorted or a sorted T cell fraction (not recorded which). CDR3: CSAGGLARGELFF. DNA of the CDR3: TGCAGTGCTGGGGGACTAGCGCGGGGGGAGCTGTTTTTT.